Reported below is one T cell receptor beta chain. No antigen is known for it. The read ends 3 residues shy of where the CDR3 ends; the end is completed using the germline J gene. This record comes from a study of T cell clonality in common variable immunodeficiency (dated by TCRdb to the mid-2010s). As encoded in the germline V gene (reference sequence), CDR1 is GTSNPN while CDR2 is SVGIG. From the cysteine up to the phenylalanine, the CDR3 has a length of 13 residues. The DNA covers only part of the CDR3, 30 bases in frame from base 1. Predominantly Caucasian heritage was noted among both the CVID patients and the healthy controls. Heparinized peripheral whole blood samples of 5 to 8 ml were collected from each donor. Genomic DNA from adults with common variable immune deficiency (CVID) and from healthy adult controls was used to sequence TCRbeta CDR3 repertoires. The control group was made up of roughly 22 healthy adult volunteers (about ten male and roughly 12 female) whose ages ranged from 23 to 66 years, with a mean age of almost 35. Diluted blood was density-centrifuged over Hypaque 1077 or Ficoll-Paque to isolate peripheral blood mononuclear cells. Unsorted mononuclear cells served as the source of genomic DNA, which was extracted either by Qiagen column purification or by a centrifugation-based method.

Equivalent amounts of genomic DNA from CVID and control samples were used as sequencing input. For every sample, a 60 bp segment covering the rearranged TCRbeta CDR3 region was amplified and then sequenced. The immunoSEQ assay, a bias-corrected multiplex PCR with high-throughput sequencing, was employed for TCRbeta amplification. Per the authors' processing: Each unique nucleotide sequence was treated as a clone and annotated with V, D and J genes, copy number and frequency. Sequences were labeled productive if in frame, and non-productive if out of frame or containing stop codons. As previously described, Shannon's entropy was used to calculate clonality. Mean CDR3 Kyte-Doolittle hydropathy was derived from the predicted amino acid sequences of productive clones. Using the R hclust function, scaled V gene usage was clustered hierarchically with Manhattan distance and complete linkage. Sharing of clones by CDR3 amino acid sequence was evaluated through resampling of 12 repertoires per group over 100 rounds. The repertoires were searched for approximately 70 published EBV-specific and fewer than 250 published CMV-specific TCRbeta sequences. A couple of CVID samples that yielded fewer than 10,000 sequences were excluded from the analysis, so around 38 CVID repertoires were retained. Entries here come from immuneACCESS through TCRdb and include only in-frame sequences with V and J called. Some clones fail to appear in such tables; in the studies checked, an unresolved V gene covers under half of the shortfall, and the cause of the remainder is unknown. V and J calls and clone size are given by that table; D and trimming were obtained from the DNA. The table shows under 65,000 clones here, with no singletons. The ten largest clones capture 0.65% to 1% of the sample.

On the study overall, not on this receptor specifically: Compared with healthy controls, CVID subjects showed increased TCRbeta clonality (t-test p = 0.018), a feature most characteristic of about a third of subjects. According to the authors, finding the cause of the higher clonality in CVID would require sequencing the repertoires of T cell subpopulations. Even though DNA input was the same, control samples had an average of about 81,820 unique sequences each, compared with about 30,000 in CVID samples. Healthy controls shared more TCRbeta clones with each other than CVID subjects shared among themselves (p < 0.0001). Correlations of repertoire features with clinical complications were constrained by heterogeneity among patients within the CVID cohort. CVID TCRbeta sequences were reported to have fewer deletions and N-nucleotide insertions and to lack highly modified clones with 13 or more V deletions.

Material for sequencing was peripheral blood mononuclear cells. The clonotype was recovered from a person between 18 and 75 years old in good health. The V gene is TRBV30 and the J gene is TRBJ1-2; TRBD1 aligns with 8 central bases. The CDR3 region has the sequence CAWSVRQGSDYTF. The DNA read from the CDR3 is TGTGCCTGGAGTGTACGACAGGGGAGCGAC.